The present T cell receptor (beta chain) was sequenced within a study of blood T cell repertoires in COVID-19. Study-wide context: Collection of acute and convalescent COVID-19 samples took place in the United States, Italy and Spain. Sample material is recorded as cDNA or gDNA derived from T cells, B-cell-depleted T cells, or PBMCs.

Original processing notes: Amplification of reference gene primers provided the estimated nucleated cell counts. Sequencing used immunoSEQ multiplex PCR; TCRdb keeps in-frame clones, though not all of them. D and trimming were read from the DNA, whereas the V and J calls and clone size are those reported in that table. The sample yields some 250,000 clones, approximately 86% seen once. With 10 bases removed from V and 4 bases from J, the gap between germline ends came to 14 bases. There are 13 residues in the CDR3. Germline V gene lookup returns CDR1 SNHLY and CDR2 FYNNEI. The sequencing sample was made of peripheral blood. The receptor comes from a woman aged 25 to 45 who had recovered from COVID-19. V and J are TRBV2 and TRBJ1-5, with D perhaps TRBD1 (5 bases). The CDR3 is CATQTDSNQPQHF. The CDR3, as DNA: TGTGCCACGCAAACCGACAGTAATCAGCCCCAGCATTTT.